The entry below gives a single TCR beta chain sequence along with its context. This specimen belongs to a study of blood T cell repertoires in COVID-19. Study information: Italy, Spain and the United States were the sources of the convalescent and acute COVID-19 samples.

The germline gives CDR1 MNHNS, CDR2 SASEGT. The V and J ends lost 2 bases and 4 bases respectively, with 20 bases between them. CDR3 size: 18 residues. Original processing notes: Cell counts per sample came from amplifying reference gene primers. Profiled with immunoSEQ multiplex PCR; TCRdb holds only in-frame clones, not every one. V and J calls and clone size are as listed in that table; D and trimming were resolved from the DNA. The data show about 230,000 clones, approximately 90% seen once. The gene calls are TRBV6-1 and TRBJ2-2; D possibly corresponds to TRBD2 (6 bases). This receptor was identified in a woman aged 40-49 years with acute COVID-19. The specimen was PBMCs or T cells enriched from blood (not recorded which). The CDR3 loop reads CASSEYGGGQSITGELFF. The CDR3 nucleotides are TGTGCCAGCAGTGAATATGGAGGAGGGCAGTCAATCACCGGGGAGCTGTTTTTT.